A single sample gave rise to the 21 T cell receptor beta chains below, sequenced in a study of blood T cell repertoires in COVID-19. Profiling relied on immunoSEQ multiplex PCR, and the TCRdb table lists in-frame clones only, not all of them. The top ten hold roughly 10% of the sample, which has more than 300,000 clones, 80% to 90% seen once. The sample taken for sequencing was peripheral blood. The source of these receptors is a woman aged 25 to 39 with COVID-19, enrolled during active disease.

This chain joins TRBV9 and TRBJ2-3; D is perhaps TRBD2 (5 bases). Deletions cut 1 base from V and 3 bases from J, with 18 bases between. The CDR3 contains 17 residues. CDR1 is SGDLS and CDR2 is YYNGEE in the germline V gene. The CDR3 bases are TGTGCCAGCAGCGTATCCTTCAGAGGGCGGGCGACAGATACGCAGTATTTT. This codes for CASSVSFRGRATDTQYF.

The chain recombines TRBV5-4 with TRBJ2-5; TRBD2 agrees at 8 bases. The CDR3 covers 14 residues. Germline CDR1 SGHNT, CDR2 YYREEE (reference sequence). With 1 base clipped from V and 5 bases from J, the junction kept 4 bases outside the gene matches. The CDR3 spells CASSLWTSPETQYF. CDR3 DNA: TGTGCCAGCAGCTTGTGGACTAGCCCGGAGACCCAGTACTTC.

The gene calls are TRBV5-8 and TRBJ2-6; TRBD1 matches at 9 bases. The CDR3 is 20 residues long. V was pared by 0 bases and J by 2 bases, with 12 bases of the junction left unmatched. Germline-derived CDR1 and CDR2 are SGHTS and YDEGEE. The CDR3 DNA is TGTGCCAGCAGCTTGGCCTCTAACAGGGGGCTCCTACCTGGGGCCAACGTCCTGACTTTC. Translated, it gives CASSLASNRGLLPGANVLTF.

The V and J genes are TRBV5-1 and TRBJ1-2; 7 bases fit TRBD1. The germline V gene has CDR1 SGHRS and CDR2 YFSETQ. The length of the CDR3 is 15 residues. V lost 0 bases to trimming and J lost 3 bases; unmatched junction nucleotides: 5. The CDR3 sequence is CASSLEYGTDYGYTF. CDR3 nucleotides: TGCGCCAGCAGCTTGGAATATGGGACAGACTATGGCTACACCTTC.

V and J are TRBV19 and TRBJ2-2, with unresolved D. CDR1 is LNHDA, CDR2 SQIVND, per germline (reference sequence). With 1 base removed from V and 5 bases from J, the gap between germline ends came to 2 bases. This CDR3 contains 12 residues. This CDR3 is CASSIATGELFF. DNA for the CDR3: TGTGCCAGTAGTATAGCTACCGGGGAGCTGTTTTTT.

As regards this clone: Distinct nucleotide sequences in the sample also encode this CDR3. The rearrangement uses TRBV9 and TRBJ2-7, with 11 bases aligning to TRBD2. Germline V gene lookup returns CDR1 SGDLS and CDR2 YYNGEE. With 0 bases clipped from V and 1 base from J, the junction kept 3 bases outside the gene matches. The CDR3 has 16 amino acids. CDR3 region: CASSVGSSGGSYEQYF. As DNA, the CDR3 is TGTGCCAGCAGCGTAGGATCTAGCGGGGGGTCCTACGAGCAGTACTTC.

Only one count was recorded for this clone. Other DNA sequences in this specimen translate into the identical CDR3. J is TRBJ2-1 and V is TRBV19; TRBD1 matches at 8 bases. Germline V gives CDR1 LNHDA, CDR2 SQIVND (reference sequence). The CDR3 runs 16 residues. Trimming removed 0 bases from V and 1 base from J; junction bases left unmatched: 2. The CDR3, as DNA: TGTGCCAGTAGTATAGATCAGGGGGCTTCCTACAATGAGCAGTTCTTC. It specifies CASSIDQGASYNEQFF.

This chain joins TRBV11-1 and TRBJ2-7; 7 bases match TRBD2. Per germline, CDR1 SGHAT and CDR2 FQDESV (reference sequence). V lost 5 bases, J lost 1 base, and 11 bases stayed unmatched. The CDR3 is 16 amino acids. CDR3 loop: CASSRPASGLSYEQYF. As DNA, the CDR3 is TGTGCCAGCAGCCGCCCGGCTAGCGGTCTATCCTACGAGCAGTACTTC.

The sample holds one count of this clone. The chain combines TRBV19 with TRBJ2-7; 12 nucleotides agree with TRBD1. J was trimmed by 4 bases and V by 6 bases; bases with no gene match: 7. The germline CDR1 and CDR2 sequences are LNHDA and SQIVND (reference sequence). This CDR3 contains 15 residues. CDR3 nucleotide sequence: TGTGCCAGTAGGCCAGGGACAGGGGGCGGATACGAGCAGTACTTC. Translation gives CASRPGTGGGYEQYF.

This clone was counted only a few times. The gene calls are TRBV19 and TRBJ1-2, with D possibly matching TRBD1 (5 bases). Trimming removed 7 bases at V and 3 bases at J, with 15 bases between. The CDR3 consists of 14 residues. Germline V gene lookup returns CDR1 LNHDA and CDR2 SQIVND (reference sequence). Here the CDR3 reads CASTTQGRDYGYTF. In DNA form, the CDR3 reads TGTGCCAGTACCACTCAGGGCAGAGACTATGGCTACACCTTC.

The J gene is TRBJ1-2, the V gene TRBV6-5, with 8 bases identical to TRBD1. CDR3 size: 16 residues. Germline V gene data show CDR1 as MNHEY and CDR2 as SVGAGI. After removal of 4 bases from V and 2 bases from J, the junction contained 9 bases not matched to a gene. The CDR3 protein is CASSSFRTGPNYGYTF. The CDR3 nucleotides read TGTGCCAGCAGTTCCTTCAGGACAGGGCCGAACTATGGCTACACCTTC.

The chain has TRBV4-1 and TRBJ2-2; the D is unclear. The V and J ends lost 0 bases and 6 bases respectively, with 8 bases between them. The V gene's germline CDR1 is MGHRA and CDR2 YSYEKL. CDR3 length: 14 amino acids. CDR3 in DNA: TGCGCCAGCAGCCAAGACCCTCGTGCCGGGGAGCTGTTTTTT. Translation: CASSQDPRAGELFF.

This chain's CDR3 is CAWSVPVAKNIQYF. The CDR3 nucleotides read TGTGCCTGGAGTGTTCCGGTAGCCAAAAACATTCAGTACTTC. This chain connects TRBV30 to TRBJ2-4, with D uncertain. CDR3 length: 14 residues. The germline V and J ends were trimmed by 0 bases and 0 bases, with 6 bases remaining between them. Germline CDR1 and CDR2: GTSNPN and SVGIG (reference sequence).

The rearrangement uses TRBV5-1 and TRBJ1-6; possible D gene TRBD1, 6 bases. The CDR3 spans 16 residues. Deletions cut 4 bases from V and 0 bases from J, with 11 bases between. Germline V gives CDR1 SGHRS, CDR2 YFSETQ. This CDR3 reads CASSVGQSSYNSPLHF. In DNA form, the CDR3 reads TGCGCCAGCAGCGTCGGACAGAGCTCCTATAATTCACCCCTCCACTTT.

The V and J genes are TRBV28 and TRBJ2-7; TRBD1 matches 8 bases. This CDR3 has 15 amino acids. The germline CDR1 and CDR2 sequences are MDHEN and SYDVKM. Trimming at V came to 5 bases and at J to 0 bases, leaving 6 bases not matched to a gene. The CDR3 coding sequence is TGTGCCAGCAGTCCCGCTGACAGGGGCTCCTACGAGCAGTACTTC. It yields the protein CASSPADRGSYEQYF.

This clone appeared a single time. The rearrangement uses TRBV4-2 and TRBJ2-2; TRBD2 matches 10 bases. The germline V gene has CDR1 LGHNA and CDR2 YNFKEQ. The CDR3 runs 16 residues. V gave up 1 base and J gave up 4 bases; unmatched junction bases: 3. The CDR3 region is CASSQGSGRATGELFF. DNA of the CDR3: TGTGCCAGCAGCCAAGGCAGCGGGAGGGCCACCGGGGAGCTGTTTTTT.

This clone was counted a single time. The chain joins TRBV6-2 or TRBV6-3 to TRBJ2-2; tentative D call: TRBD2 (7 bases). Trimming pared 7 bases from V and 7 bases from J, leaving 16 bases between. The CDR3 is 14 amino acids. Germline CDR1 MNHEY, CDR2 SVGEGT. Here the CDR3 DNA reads TGTGCCAGCACCCCGGCGGGGGCTGGCGGGGAGCTGTTTTTT. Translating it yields CASTPAGAGGELFF.

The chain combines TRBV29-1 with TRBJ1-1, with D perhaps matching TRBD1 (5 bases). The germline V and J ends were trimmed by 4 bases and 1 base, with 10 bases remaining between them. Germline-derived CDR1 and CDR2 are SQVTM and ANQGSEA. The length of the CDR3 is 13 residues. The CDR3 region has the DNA TGCAGCGTTGCCAGGGATACGAACACTGAAGCTTTCTTT. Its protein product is CSVARDTNTEAFF. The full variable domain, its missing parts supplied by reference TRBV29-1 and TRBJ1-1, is SAVISQKPSRDICQRGTSLTIQCQVDSQVTMMFWYRQQPGQSLTLIATANQGSEATYESGFVIDKFPISRPNLTFSTLTVSNMSPEDSSIYLCSVARDTNTEAFFGQGTRLTVV.

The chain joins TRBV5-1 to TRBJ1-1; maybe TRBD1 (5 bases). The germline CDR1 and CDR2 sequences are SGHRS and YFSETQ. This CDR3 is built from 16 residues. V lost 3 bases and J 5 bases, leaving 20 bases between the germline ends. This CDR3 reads CASSWGLRQGGTEAFF. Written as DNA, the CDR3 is TGCGCCAGCAGCTGGGGCCTCAGGCAGGGTGGAACTGAAGCTTTCTTT.

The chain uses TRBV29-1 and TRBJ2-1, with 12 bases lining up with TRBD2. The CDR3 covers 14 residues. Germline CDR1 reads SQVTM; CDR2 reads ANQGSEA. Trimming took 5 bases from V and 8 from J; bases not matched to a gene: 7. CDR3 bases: TGCAGCGTTTGGACTAGCGGGGTAAAGGATGAGCAGTTCTTC. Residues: CSVWTSGVKDEQFF.

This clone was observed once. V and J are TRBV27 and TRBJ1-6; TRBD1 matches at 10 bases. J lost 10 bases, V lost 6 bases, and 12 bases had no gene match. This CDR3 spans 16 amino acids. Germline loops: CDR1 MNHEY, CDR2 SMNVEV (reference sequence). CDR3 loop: CASSRPRTGGQSPLHF. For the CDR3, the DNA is TGTGCCAGCAGCCGACCTCGGACAGGGGGGCAATCACCCCTCCACTTT.